These 2 T cell receptor beta chains share one sample of origin, sequenced in a study of blood T cell repertoires in COVID-19. Method: immunoSEQ multiplex PCR; TCRdb's copy keeps in-frame clones and lacks some. The repertoire includes some 45,000 clones, 70% to 90% of them detected once, and around 29% sits in the top ten. Sequencing input: peripheral blood. These receptors came from a woman of 80 years or more with acute or convalescent COVID-19.

V is TRBV7-8 and J is TRBJ1-1; 9 bases align to TRBD1. The CDR3 is 14 residues long. The germline V gene has CDR1 SGHVS and CDR2 FQNEAQ. Germline trimming cut 11 bases from V and 0 bases from J; bases unmatched to any gene: 7. The CDR3 is CAATQGALNTEAFF. CDR3 nucleotides: TGTGCCGCCACACAGGGGGCCTTGAACACTGAAGCTTTCTTT.

The chain is built from TRBV6-5 and TRBJ2-5; possible D gene TRBD1, 5 bases. CDR3 length equals 13 residues. Trimming shortened V by 4 bases and J by 2 bases, and 8 bases separated the two germline ends. Germline-derived CDR1 and CDR2 are MNHEY and SVGAGI. The CDR3 spells CASSWSGQETQYF. DNA of the CDR3: TGTGCCAGCAGTTGGTCAGGGCAAGAGACCCAGTACTTC.